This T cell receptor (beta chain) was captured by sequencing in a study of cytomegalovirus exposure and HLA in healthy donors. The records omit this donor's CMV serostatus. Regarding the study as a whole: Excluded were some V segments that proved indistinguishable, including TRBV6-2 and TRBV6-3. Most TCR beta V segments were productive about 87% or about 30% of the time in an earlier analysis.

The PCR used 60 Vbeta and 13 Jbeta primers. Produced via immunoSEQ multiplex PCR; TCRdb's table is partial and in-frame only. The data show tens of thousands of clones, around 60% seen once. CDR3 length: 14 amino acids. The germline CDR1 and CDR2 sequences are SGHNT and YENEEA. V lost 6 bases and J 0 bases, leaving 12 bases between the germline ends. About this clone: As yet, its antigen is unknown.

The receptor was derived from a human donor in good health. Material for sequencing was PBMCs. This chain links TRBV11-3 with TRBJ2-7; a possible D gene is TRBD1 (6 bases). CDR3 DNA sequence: TGTGCCAGCAGACGACAGGAACGCTCCTACGAGCAGTACTTC. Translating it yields CASRRQERSYEQYF.